The T cell receptor (beta chain) described here comes from a study of response to subunit inactivated influenza vaccine. This clonotype has more than one count but fewer than ten. Its target is not known. Whole-study findings and limits: There was a suggestion from the authors that each seasonal influenza vaccination recruits few new T cells.

MiXCR, applied by TCRdb to the RT-PCR reads, yields one record per CDR3 protein. The sample carries about 540,000 distinct CDR3 sequences, roughly 15% recorded once. V trimming: 0 bases; J trimming: 8 bases; junction bases outside the gene matches: 9. From germline, CDR1 is MNHEY and CDR2 SVGEGT. This CDR3 contains 16 residues. The input for sequencing was PBMCs from blood, taken 11 to 12 days after vaccination. This sequence joins TRBV6-2 or TRBV6-3 and TRBJ2-1, with 8 nucleotides matching TRBD1. This clonotype was obtained from a man aged 45-60 years who received an inactivated influenza vaccine. For the CDR3, the DNA is TGTGCCAGCAGTTACTCGAGCAGGGGGCCTCGGTATGAGCAGTTCTTC. Residues: CASSYSSRGPRYEQFF.